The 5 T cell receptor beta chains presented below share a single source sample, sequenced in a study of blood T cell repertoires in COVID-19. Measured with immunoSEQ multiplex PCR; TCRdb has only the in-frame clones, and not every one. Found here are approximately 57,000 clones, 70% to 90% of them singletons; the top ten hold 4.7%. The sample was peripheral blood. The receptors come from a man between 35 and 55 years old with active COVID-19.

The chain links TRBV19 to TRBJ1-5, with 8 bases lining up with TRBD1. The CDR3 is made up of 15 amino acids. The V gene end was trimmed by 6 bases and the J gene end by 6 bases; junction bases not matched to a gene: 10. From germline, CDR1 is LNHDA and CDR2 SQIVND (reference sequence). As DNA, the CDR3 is TGTGCCAGTAGAGACGGACAGGGCCGGGCTCAGCCCCAGCATTTT. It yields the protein CASRDGQGRAQPQHF.

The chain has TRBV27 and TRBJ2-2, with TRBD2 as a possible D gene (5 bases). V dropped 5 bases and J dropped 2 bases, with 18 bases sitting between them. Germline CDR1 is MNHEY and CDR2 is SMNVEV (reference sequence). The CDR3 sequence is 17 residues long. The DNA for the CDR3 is TGTGCCAGCAGTACAAGCGGACGGACCCCAAACACCGGGGAGCTGTTTTTT. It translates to CASSTSGRTPNTGELFF.

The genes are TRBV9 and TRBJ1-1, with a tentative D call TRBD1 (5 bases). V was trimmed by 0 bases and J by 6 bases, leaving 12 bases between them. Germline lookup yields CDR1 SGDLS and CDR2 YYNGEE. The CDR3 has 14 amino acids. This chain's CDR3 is CASSVEGVSPEAFF. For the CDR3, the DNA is TGTGCCAGCAGCGTAGAAGGGGTTAGCCCTGAAGCTTTCTTT.

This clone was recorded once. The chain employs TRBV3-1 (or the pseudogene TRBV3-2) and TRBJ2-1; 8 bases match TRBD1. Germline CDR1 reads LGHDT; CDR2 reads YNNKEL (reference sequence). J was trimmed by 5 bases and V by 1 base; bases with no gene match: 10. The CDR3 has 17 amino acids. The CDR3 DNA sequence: TGTGCCAGCAGCCAAGTCCCAGGCAGGGGGCGGGACAATGAGCAGTTCTTC. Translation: CASSQVPGRGRDNEQFF.

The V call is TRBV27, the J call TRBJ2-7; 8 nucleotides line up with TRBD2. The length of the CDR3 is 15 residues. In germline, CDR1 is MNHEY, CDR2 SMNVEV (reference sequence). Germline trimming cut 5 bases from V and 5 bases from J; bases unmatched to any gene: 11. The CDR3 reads CASSVGTRSGDEQYF. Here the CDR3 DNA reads TGTGCCAGCAGTGTTGGGACTAGAAGTGGGGACGAGCAGTACTTC.